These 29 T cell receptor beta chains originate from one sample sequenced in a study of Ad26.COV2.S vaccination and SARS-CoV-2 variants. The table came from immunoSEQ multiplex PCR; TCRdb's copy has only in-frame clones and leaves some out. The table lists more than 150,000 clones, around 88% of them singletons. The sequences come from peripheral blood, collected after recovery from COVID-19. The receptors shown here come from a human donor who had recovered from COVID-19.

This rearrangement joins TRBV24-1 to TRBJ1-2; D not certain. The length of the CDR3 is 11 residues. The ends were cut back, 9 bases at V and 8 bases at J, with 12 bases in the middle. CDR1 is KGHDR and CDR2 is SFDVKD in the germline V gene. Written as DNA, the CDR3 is TGTGCCACCCAAGGCTCGGGGGGCTACACCTTC. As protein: CATQGSGGYTF.

CDR3 nucleotide sequence: TGTGCCAGCAGCGTAGGAGGGGCAGGGAGTGGAGTGGGCACTGAAGCTTTCTTT. Translation gives CASSVGGAGSGVGTEAFF. The gene calls are TRBV9 and TRBJ1-1; tentative D call: TRBD1 (5 bases). Between the trimmed V and J ends, which lost 0 bases and 4 bases, there was a span of 22 bases. From germline, CDR1 is SGDLS and CDR2 YYNGEE. There are 18 residues in the CDR3.

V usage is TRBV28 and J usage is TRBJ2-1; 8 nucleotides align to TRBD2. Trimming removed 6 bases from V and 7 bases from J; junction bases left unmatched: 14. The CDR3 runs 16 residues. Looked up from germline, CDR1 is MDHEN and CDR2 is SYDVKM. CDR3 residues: CASSPPGGGLNNEQFF. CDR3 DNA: TGTGCCAGCAGCCCCCCGGGCGGGGGGCTGAATAATGAGCAGTTCTTC.

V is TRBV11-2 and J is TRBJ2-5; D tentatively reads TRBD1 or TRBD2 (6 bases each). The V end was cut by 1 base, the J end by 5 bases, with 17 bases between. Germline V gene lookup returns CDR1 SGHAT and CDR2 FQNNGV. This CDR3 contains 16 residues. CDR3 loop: CASSLGMGGFGETQYF. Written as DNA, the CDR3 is TGTGCCAGCAGCTTAGGCATGGGGGGCTTTGGGGAGACCCAGTACTTC.

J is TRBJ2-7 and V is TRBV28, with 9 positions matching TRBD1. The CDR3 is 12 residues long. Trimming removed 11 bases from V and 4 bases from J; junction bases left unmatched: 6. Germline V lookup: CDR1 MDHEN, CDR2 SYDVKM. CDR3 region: CAPGTGTYEQYF. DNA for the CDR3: TGTGCCCCCGGGACAGGGACGTACGAGCAGTACTTC.

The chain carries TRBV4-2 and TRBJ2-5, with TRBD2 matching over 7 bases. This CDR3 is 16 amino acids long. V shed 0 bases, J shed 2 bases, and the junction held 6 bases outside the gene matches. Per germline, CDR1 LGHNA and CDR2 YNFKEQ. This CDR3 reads CASSQDRGVTQETQYF. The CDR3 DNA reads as TGTGCCAGCAGCCAAGATCGGGGGGTGACGCAAGAGACCCAGTACTTC.

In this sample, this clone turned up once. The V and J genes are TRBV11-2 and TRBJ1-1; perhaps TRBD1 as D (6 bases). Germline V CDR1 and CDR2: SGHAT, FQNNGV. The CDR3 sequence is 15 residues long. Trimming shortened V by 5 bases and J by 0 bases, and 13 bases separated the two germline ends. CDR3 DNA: TGTGCCAGCAGCCGCCAGGGGCAGGTGAACACTGAAGCTTTCTTT. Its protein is CASSRQGQVNTEAFF.

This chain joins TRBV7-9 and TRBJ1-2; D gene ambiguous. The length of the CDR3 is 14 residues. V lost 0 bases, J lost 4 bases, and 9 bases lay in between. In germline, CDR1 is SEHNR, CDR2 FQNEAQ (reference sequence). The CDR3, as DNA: TGTGCCAGCAGCTTAGCGCCCGGTCGCTATGGCTACACCTTC. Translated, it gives CASSLAPGRYGYTF.

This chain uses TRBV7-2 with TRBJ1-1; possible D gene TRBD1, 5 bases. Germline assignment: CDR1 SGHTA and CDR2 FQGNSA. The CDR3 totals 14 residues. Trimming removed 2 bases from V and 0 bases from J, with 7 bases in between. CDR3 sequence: CASSLPGLNTEAFF. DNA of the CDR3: TGTGCCAGCAGCTTACCAGGGTTGAACACTGAAGCTTTCTTT.

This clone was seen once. This chain's CDR3 is CASSAGGRGQGGYTF. The CDR3 nucleotides are TGTGCCAGCAGCGCCGGCGGCAGGGGGCAGGGTGGCTACACCTTC. V gene TRBV7-6 combines with J gene TRBJ1-2, with 8 bases fitting TRBD1. Germline V gives CDR1 SGHVS, CDR2 FNYEAQ. This CDR3 has 15 amino acids. V was pared by 5 bases and J by 7 bases, with 12 bases of the junction left unmatched. Filled out from reference TRBV7-6 and TRBJ1-2, the complete variable domain reads GAGVSQSPRYKVTKRGQDVALRCDPISGHVSLYWYRQALGQGPEFLTYFNYEAQQDKSGLPNDRFSAERPEGSISTLTIQRTEQRDSAMYRCASSAGGRGQGGYTFGSGTRLTVV.

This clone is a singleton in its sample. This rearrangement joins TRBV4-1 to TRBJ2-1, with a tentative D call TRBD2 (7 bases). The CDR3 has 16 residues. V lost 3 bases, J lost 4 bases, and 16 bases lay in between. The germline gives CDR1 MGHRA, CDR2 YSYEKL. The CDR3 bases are TGCGCCAGCAGCCAGAGAGGGGGGGGGAATTACAATGAGCAGTTCTTC. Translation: CASSQRGGGNYNEQFF.

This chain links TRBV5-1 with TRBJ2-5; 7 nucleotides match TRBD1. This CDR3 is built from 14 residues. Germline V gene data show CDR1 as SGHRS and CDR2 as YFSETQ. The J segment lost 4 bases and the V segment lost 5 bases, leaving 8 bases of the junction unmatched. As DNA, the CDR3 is TGCGCCAGCAGACCTAGGGGGCAGGCAGAGACCCAGTACTTC. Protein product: CASRPRGQAETQYF.

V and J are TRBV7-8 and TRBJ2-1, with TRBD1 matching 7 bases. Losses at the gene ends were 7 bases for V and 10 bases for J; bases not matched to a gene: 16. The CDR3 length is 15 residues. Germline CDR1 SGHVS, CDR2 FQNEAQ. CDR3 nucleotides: TGTGCCAGCACTGAGGGACAGCAAAGAGGGATGGAGCAGTTCTTC. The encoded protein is CASTEGQQRGMEQFF. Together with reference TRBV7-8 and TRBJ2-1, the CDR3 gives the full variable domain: GAGVSQSPRYKVAKRGQDVALRCDPISGHVSLFWYQQALGQGPEFLTYFQNEAQLDKSGLPSDRFFAERPEGSVSTLKIQRTQQEDSAVYLCASTEGQQRGMEQFFGPGTRLTVL.

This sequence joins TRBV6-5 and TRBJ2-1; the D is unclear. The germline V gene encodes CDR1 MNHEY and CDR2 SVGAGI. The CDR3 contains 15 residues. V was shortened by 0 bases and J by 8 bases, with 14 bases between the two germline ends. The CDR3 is CASSYSIGSGHEQFF. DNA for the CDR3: TGTGCCAGCAGTTACTCGATCGGATCGGGTCATGAGCAGTTCTTC.

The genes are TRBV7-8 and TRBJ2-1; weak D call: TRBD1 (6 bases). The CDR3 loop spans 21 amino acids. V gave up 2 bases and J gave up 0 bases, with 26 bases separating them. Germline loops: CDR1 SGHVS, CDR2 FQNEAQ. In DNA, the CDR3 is TGTGCCAGCAGCTTATCCGAGGAGCAGGGGAGATTTTGGAGCTCCTACAATGAGCAGTTCTTC. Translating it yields CASSLSEEQGRFWSSYNEQFF.

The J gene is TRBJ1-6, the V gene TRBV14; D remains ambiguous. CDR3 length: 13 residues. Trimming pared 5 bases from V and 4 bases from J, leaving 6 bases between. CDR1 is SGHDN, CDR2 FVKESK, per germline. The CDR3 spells CASSGNYNSPLHF. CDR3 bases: TGTGCCAGCAGCGGAAATTATAATTCACCCCTCCACTTT.

The chain's CDR3 is CASSLVASESYEQYF. The CDR3 nucleotides are TGTGCCAGCAGCTTGGTGGCTAGCGAGTCCTACGAGCAGTACTTC. The chain has TRBV5-6 and TRBJ2-7, with D tentatively TRBD2 (6 bases). This CDR3 has 15 amino acids. Germline V gives CDR1 SGHDT, CDR2 YYEEEE. The ends were cut back, 0 bases at V and 1 base at J, with 11 bases in the middle. Supplemented by reference TRBV5-6 and TRBJ2-7, the full variable domain reads DAGVTQSPTHLIKTRGQQVTLRCSPKSGHDTVSWYQQALGQGPQFIFQYYEEEERQRGNFPDRFSGHQFPNYSSELNVNALLLGDSALYLCASSLVASESYEQYFGPGTRLTVT.

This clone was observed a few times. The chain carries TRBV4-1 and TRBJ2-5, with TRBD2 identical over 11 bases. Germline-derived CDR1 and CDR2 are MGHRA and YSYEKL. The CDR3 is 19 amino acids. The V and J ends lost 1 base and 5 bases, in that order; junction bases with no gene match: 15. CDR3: CASSQVVASGGKFLETQYF. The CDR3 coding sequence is TGCGCCAGCAGCCAAGTCGTGGCTAGCGGGGGGAAGTTTCTGGAGACCCAGTACTTC.

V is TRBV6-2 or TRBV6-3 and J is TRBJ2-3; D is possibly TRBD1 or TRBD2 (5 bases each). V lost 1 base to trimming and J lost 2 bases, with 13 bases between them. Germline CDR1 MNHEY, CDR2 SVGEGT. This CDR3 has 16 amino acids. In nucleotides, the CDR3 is TGTGCCAGCAGTTACTGGGACCCCGCTGTCACAGATACGCAGTATTTT. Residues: CASSYWDPAVTDTQYF.

CDR3 protein: CASSSITSYEQYF. The CDR3 DNA follows: TGTGCCAGCAGCTCGATAACGTCGTACGAGCAGTACTTC. The chain joins TRBV7-9 to TRBJ2-7; D gene ambiguous. CDR3 length equals 13 residues. V was pared by 4 bases and J by 4 bases, with 11 bases between. Germline CDR1 is SEHNR and CDR2 is FQNEAQ (reference sequence).

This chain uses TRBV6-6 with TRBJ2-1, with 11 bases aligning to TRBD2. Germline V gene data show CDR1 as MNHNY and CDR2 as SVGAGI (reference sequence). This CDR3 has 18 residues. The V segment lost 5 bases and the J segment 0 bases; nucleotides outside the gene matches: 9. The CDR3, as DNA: TGTGCCAGCAGTCCCGGACTAGCGGGTGAGAGCTCCTACAATGAGCAGTTCTTC. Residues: CASSPGLAGESSYNEQFF.

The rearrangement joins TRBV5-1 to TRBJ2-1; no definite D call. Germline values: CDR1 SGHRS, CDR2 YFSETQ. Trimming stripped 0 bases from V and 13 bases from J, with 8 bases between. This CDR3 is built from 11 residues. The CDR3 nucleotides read TGCGCCAGCAGCTTGGCCGAGATTCAGTTCTTC. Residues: CASSLAEIQFF.

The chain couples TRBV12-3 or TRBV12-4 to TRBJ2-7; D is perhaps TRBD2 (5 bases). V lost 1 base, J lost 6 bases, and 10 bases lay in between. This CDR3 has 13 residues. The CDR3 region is CASSLGPAGEQYF. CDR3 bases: TGTGCCAGCAGTTTAGGCCCTGCGGGCGAGCAGTACTTC.

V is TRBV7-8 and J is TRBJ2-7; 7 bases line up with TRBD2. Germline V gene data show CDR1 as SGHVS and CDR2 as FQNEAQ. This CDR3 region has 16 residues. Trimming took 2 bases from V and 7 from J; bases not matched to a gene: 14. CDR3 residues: CASSLRGGSSSGEQYF. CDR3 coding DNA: TGTGCCAGCAGCTTACGCGGCGGGAGTTCCTCTGGTGAGCAGTACTTC.

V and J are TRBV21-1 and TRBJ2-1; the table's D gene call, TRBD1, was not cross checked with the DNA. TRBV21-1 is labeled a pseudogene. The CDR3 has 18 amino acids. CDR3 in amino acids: CASSKDPQGVSSYNEQFF. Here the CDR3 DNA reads TGTGCCAGCAGCAAAGACCCACAGGGGGTAAGCTCCTACAATGAGCAGTTCTTC.

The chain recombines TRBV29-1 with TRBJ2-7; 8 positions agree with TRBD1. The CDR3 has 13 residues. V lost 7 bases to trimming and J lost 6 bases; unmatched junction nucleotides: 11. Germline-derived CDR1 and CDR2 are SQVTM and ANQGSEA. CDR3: CSARTGYGGEQYF. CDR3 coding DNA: TGCAGCGCTCGGACAGGGTATGGGGGCGAGCAGTACTTC.

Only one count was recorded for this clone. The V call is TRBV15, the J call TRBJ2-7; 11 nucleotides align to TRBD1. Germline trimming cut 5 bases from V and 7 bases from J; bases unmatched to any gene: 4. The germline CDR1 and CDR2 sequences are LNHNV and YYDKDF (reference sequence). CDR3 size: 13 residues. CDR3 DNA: TGTGCCACCAGCGGACAGGGGGCAAGAGAGCAGTACTTC. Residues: CATSGQGAREQYF.

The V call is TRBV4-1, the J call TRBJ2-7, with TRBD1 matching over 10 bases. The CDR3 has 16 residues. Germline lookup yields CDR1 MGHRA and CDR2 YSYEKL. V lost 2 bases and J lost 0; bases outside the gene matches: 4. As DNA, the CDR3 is TGCGCCAGCAGCCAACGGGGACAGGGGAGCTCCTACGAGCAGTACTTC. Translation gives CASSQRGQGSSYEQYF.

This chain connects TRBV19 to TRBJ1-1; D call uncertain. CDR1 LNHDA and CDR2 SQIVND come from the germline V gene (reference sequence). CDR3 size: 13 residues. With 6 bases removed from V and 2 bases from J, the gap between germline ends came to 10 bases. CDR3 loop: CASRLRVNTEAFF. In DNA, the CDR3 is TGTGCCAGTAGGCTCCGGGTCAACACTGAAGCTTTCTTT.